This T cell receptor beta chain is drawn from a study of blood T cell repertoires in COVID-19. Study as a whole: In each case, the material was cDNA or gDNA derived from T cells, B-cell-depleted T cells, or PBMCs.

This table comes from immunoSEQ multiplex PCR, and its TCRdb copy is limited to in-frame clones, with some not included. The sample carries fewer than 20,000 clones, roughly 82% recorded once. The CDR3 length is 14 residues. Germline V gene lookup returns CDR1 SGHNT and CDR2 YENEEA. V was pared by 5 bases and J by 4 bases, with 12 bases between. This chain uses TRBV11-3 with TRBJ1-3; the D is unclear. This clonotype originated in a woman between 65 and 79 years old with active COVID-19. Material: peripheral blood. CDR3 DNA sequence: TGTGCCAGCAGCCCCCCGGGGAACGGAAACACCATATATTTT. Protein product: CASSPPGNGNTIYF.